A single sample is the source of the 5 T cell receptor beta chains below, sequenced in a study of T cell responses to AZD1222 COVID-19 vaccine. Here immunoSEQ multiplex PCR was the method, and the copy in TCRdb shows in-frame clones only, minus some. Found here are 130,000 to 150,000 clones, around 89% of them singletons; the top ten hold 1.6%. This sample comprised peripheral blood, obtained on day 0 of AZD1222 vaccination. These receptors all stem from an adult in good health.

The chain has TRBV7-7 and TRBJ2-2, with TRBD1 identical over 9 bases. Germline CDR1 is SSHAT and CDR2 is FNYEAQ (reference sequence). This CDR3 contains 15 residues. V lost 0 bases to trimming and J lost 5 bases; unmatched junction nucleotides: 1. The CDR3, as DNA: TGTGCCAGCAGCTTAGCGACAGGGGGAACCGGGGAGCTGTTTTTT. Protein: CASSLATGGTGELFF.

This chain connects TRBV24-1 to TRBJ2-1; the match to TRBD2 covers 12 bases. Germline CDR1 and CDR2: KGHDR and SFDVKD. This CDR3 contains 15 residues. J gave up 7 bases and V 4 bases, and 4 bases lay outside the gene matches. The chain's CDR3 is CATSDPGLAGNEQFF. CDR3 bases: TGTGCCACCAGTGACCCCGGACTAGCGGGAAATGAGCAGTTCTTC.

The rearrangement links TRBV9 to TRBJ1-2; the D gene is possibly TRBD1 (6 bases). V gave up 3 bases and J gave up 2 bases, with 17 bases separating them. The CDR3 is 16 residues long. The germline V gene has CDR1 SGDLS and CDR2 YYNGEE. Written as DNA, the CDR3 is TGTGCCAGCAGCGGTTCTAGACAGGAACCGAACTATGGCTACACCTTC. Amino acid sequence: CASSGSRQEPNYGYTF.

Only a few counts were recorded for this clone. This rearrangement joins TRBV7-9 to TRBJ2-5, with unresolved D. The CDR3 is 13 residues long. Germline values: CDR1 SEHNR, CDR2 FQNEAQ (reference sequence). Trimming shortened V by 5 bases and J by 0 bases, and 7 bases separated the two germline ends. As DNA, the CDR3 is TGTGCCAGCAGCGTCCGGGACCAAGAGACCCAGTACTTC. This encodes CASSVRDQETQYF.

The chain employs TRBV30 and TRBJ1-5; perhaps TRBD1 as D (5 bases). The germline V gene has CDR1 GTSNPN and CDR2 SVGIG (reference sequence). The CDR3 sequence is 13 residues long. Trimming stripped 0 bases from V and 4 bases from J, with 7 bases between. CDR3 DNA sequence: TGTGCCTGGAGTGTAGACAGTAATCAGCCCCAGCATTTT. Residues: CAWSVDSNQPQHF.